The clone carrying this TCR beta chain was seen a few times. The target antigen is unknown. These data come from a study of T-cell reconstitution after alpha-beta-depleted transplantation in children. General study results and limits: Alpha-beta T cells about two months after transplant reportedly derived from several hundred expanded graft clones. In some patients, recipient T cells and intrathymic progenitors surviving conditioning explained high day-60 diversity. By one year post-transplant, T-cell counts and diversity largely arose from T cells that were newly produced.

Unique molecular identifiers were used in preparing the TCRbeta library. One entry per CDR3 protein, called by TCRdb with MiXCR from the PCR reads. The repertoire holds 500,000 to 750,000 distinct CDR3 sequences, with 25% to 30% as singletons. V gave up 2 bases and J gave up 4 bases; unmatched junction bases: 7. CDR3 length equals 14 residues. The germline V gene encodes CDR1 DFQATT and CDR2 SNEGSKA (reference sequence). The receptor's source is a boy in the first two years of life with Wiskott-Aldrich syndrome, due to receive a stem cell transplant. The sequencing here drew on PBMCs, taken before TCRalphabeta/CD19-depleted stem cell transplant. The chain is built from TRBV20-1 and TRBJ2-5, with 7 bases lining up with TRBD1. The CDR3, as DNA: TGCAGTGCTAGACAACACAGGGGTGGAGAGACCCAGTACTTC. Translating it yields CSARQHRGGETQYF.